These 2 T cell receptor beta chains were sequenced from one sample in a study. In TCRdb, the RT-PCR reads were re-called with MiXCR into one record per CDR3 protein. The repertoire consists of more than 600,000 distinct CDR3 sequences, with 14% occurring once and the leading ten covering roughly 3.9%. The sequenced sample consisted of memory CD4+ T cells from blood. The receptors derive from a female donor in good health, serving as a healthy control.

V and J are TRBV4-3 and TRBJ2-5, with a tentative D call TRBD2 (6 bases). This CDR3 region has 15 residues. V lost 0 bases and J 2 bases, leaving 10 bases between the germline ends. Germline CDR1 LGHNA, CDR2 YSLEER. The CDR3 nucleotides are TGCGCCAGCAGCCAAGATCCCGGGGGTCAAGAGACCCAGTACTTC. It translates to CASSQDPGGQETQYF.

The chain carries TRBV5-6 and TRBJ1-6; no firm D call. The CDR3 runs 14 residues. The germline V gene encodes CDR1 SGHDT and CDR2 YYEEEE. The germline V and J ends were trimmed by 4 bases and 8 bases, with 13 bases remaining between them. The CDR3 reads CASSSGRLHSPLHF. CDR3 DNA: TGTGCCAGCAGCAGCGGACGGTTGCATTCACCCCTCCACTTT.